A single sample gave rise to the 7 T cell receptor beta chains below, sequenced in a study of shared clonotypes between healthy human individuals. Sequenced by immunoSEQ multiplex PCR; TCRdb stores in-frame clones only, minus some. Found here are 450,000 to 500,000 clones, approximately 78% of them singletons; the top ten hold around 11%. The sample was PBMCs. These receptors all stem from a woman in her thirties or forties in good health. Some clones in this sample may be carry-over from other donors' samples.

The chain is built from TRBV7-9 and TRBJ1-1; a weak D match, TRBD1 (5 bases). This CDR3 comprises 17 residues. The V and J ends lost 3 bases and 5 bases respectively, with 22 bases between them. CDR1 and CDR2 (germline): SEHNR, FQNEAQ (reference sequence). DNA of the CDR3: TGTGCCAGCAGCTTGGGATGGTGGGGCAGGGAGGAGACTGAAGCTTTCTTT. It is translated as CASSLGWWGREETEAFF.

In this sample, this clone turned up a few times. The chain employs TRBV6-6 and TRBJ1-3; D is uncertain. The CDR3 is 15 amino acids. Looked up from germline, CDR1 is MNHNY and CDR2 is SVGAGI (reference sequence). The V and J ends lost 5 bases and 4 bases respectively, with 15 bases between them. Here the CDR3 reads CASSRGQARGNTIYF. The CDR3 nucleotides are TGTGCCAGCAGTCGGGGTCAGGCGCGGGGAAACACCATATATTTT.

The chain carries TRBV6-5 and TRBJ2-5; weak D call: TRBD2 (6 bases). V lost 2 bases, J lost 4 bases, and 14 bases lay in between. Germline V gene sequence: CDR1 MNHEY, CDR2 SVGAGI. This CDR3 region has 15 residues. The DNA for the CDR3 is TGTGCCAGCAGTTACAGGGGCAGGGAGGTAGAGACCCAGTACTTC. Encoded protein: CASSYRGREVETQYF.

A few counts support this clone. The rearrangement joins TRBV5-1 to TRBJ2-2, with 9 bases aligning to TRBD1. The CDR3 runs to 14 residues. J gave up 6 bases and V 0 bases, and 0 bases lay outside the gene matches. Germline CDR1 reads SGHRS; CDR2 reads YFSETQ. The CDR3 loop is CASSLDRGPGELFF. DNA for the CDR3: TGCGCCAGCAGCTTGGACAGGGGGCCCGGGGAGCTGTTTTTT.

This clone has more than one count but fewer than ten. The V and J genes are TRBV10-2 and TRBJ2-7, with D maybe TRBD1 (6 bases). The V end was cut by 4 bases, the J end by 2 bases, with 12 bases between. The CDR3 is 14 amino acids. CDR1 and CDR2 (germline): WSHSY, SAAADI. The CDR3 DNA follows: TGCGCCAGCAGTGTTTGGGCAGGGGCCTACGAGCAGTACTTC. Residues: CASSVWAGAYEQYF.

This chain connects TRBV7-2 to TRBJ2-7, with TRBD2 matching over 11 bases. Germline V gene data show CDR1 as SGHTA and CDR2 as FQGNSA. V gave up 2 bases and J gave up 11 bases; unmatched junction bases: 14. The CDR3 is made up of 16 amino acids. CDR3 in amino acids: CASSLSHPTSGAAKYF. CDR3 DNA sequence: TGTGCCAGCAGCTTATCCCACCCGACTAGCGGGGCAGCGAAGTACTTC.

V is TRBV29-1 and J is TRBJ2-1; D possibly corresponds to TRBD2 (5 bases). Germline loops: CDR1 SQVTM, CDR2 ANQGSEA. The CDR3 sequence is 15 residues long. The V gene lost 2 bases and the J gene lost 7 bases, with 18 bases spanning the gap. The CDR3 nucleotides are TGCAGCGTTGAACCCACAACGGGATCCTTAAATGAGCAGTTCTTC. Its translation: CSVEPTTGSLNEQFF.